This T cell receptor (beta chain) was documented in a study of blood T cell repertoires in COVID-19. For the study at large: COVID-19 samples from acute and convalescent phases originated in the United States, Italy and Spain. The analysed material was cDNA or gDNA that came from T cells, B-cell-depleted T cells, or PBMCs.

Germline V gene data show CDR1 as SGHTA and CDR2 as FQGNSA. CDR3 length: 15 amino acids. Trimming cost V 1 base and J 5 bases; bases outside gene matches: 7. TCRdb keeps only in-frame clones here, not all; method: immunoSEQ multiplex PCR. The table has about 120,000 clones, about 91% seen once. The gene calls are TRBV7-2 and TRBJ2-5; 7 positions match TRBD2. Sequenced sample: peripheral blood. This clonotype was sampled from a man between 50 and 59 years old with acute or convalescent COVID-19. The CDR3 reads CASSLVALAVETQYF. The DNA of the CDR3 is TGTGCCAGCAGCTTAGTAGCTCTAGCGGTCGAGACCCAGTACTTC.